These T cell receptor beta chains were read from a single sample in a study of T cells after yellow fever vaccination. Using its own MiXCR run on the 5' RACE reads, TCRdb lists one record per CDR3 protein. The table lists approximately 31,000 distinct CDR3 sequences, roughly 10% of them singletons. Sample: PBMCs, either bulk or a sorted T-cell subset (CD4+, CD8+, memory, or dextramer-sorted; not recorded which), taken around 15 days after the first yellow fever vaccination. The origin of the receptors is a man between 18 and 35 years old who received the YFV17D yellow fever vaccine. Both conserved end residues are part of each CDR3. A D gene is named only where the DNA matches it firmly. Not every row has a clone size; where given, it reads once, few, many or a size class.

>.|TRBV21-1|TRBJ1-3|many
TGTGCCAGCAGCACCCGGACAGGGGGAAACACCATATATTTT
CASSTRTGGNTIYF
>.|TRBV7-2|TRBJ2-1|many
TGTGCCAGCAGCCCCTCTGTCGGTGAGATTTATGAGCAGTTCTTC
CASSPSVGEIYEQFF
>TRBD1|TRBV6-2/TRBV6-3|TRBJ1-1|many
TGTGCCAGCAGTTACTCGTCTTTCGGACAGGGGAAATTTGAAGCTTTCTTT
CASSYSSFGQGKFEAFF
>TRBD1|TRBV5-1|TRBJ1-2|many
TGCGCCAGCAGCCCGGGACAGGGTGAGGGCTACACCTTC
CASSPGQGEGYTF
>.|TRBV7-2|TRBJ1-5|many
TGTGCCAGCAGCTTGGGAACTAGGGGAGGCGGTCAGCCCCAGCATTTT
CASSLGTRGGGQPQHF
>.|TRBV7-2|TRBJ1-5|many
TGTGCCAGCAGCTCAGGGTATAGTCAGCCCCAGCATTTT
CASSSGYSQPQHF
>TRBD2|TRBV20-1|TRBJ2-7|many
TGCAGTGCTCGGCTAGCGGGGATAACCTACGAGCAGTACTTC
CSARLAGITYEQYF
>TRBD2|TRBV5-5|TRBJ2-2|many
TGTGCCAGCAGCTTGGTGCCGGGGGGGAACACCGGGGAGCTGTTTTTT
CASSLVPGGNTGELFF
>TRBD1|TRBV7-9|TRBJ1-2|medium-sized
TGTGCCAGCAGCGACGGACAGGGGGCTGATGGCTACACCTTC
CASSDGQGADGYTF
>.|TRBV15|TRBJ2-7|many
TGTGCCACCAGCGAGGCGGTTTCCTACGAGCAGTACTTC
CATSEAVSYEQYF
>.|TRBV5-1|TRBJ1-1|many
TGCGCCAGCTATACCTACGGCGGGGGCCTGCTTCCCACTGAAGCTTTCTTT
CASYTYGGGLLPTEAFF
>.|TRBV19|TRBJ1-2|many
TGTGCCAGTAGTATAGTGACCGGATATGGCTACACCTTC
CASSIVTGYGYTF
>.|TRBV15|TRBJ1-3|many
TGTGCCACCAGCCGGGAACAGATCCGCTCTGGAAACACCATATATTTT
CATSREQIRSGNTIYF
>.|TRBV5-1|TRBJ2-4|many
TGCGCCAGCAGCTCGGAGGGGGAAATCATTCAGTACTTC
CASSSEGEIIQYF
>.|TRBV4-2|TRBJ2-1|many
TGTGCCAGCAGCCATCAGAAAGGTCTCGAGCAGTTCTTC
CASSHQKGLEQFF
>.|TRBV5-6|TRBJ2-7|many
TGTGCCAGCAGCATGGACCTCTCCTACGAGCAGTACTTC
CASSMDLSYEQYF
>.|TRBV5-4|TRBJ2-4|many
TGTGCCAGCAGCTTGAGAGGGGATGGGAAAAACATTCAGTACTTC
CASSLRGDGKNIQYF
>.|TRBV20-1|TRBJ1-5|many
TGCAGTGCAAGCAGGGCCAATCAGCCCCAGCATTTT
CSASRANQPQHF
>.|TRBV28|TRBJ2-3|many
TGTGCCAGCAGCCCGGAGAGTAGCACAGATACGCAGTATTTT
CASSPESSTDTQYF
>TRBD2|TRBV7-2|TRBJ2-5|many
TGTGCCAGCAGGCCGACTAGCGGGGGGATCCAAGAGACCCAGTACTTC
CASRPTSGGIQETQYF
>.|TRBV7-7|TRBJ2-1|many
TGTGCCAGCAGCCCAGAGCAGGTCGGTGAGCAGTTCTTC
CASSPEQVGEQFF
>TRBD1|TRBV5-1|TRBJ1-1|many
TGCGCCAGCGTCCGGGACAGGAGCTCTGAAGCTTTCTTT
CASVRDRSSEAFF
>.|TRBV9|TRBJ2-2|many
TGTGCCAGCAGCGAGTGGGGCACCGGGGAGCTGTTTTTT
CASSEWGTGELFF
>.|TRBV12-3/TRBV12-4|TRBJ1-5|many
TGTGCCAGCAGTTTAGCCAGCTCTGTTCAGCCCCAGCATTTT
CASSLASSVQPQHF
>TRBD1|TRBV29-1|TRBJ2-3|few
TGCAGCGTTGAATTAGAGGACAGGGGGGATACGCAGTATTTT
CSVELEDRGDTQYF
>TRBD1|TRBV5-6|TRBJ2-7|many
TGTGCCAGCAGCTTGGCCTTGGGGACAGCTACTCTCTACGAGCAGTACTTC
CASSLALGTATLYEQYF
>TRBD1|TRBV5-4|TRBJ2-1|many
TGTGCCAGCAGTTCCCTATCCGGGACAGGGGTGGATGAGCAGTTCTTC
CASSSLSGTGVDEQFF
>.|TRBV7-2|TRBJ2-4|many
TGTGCCAGCAGCCGCGGAGGCAGGGAAAACATTCAGTACTTC
CASSRGGRENIQYF
>.|TRBV18|TRBJ1-5|many
TGTGCCAGCTCACCGCCCGACAAGGACCATTTTTTTAGCAATCAGCCCCAGCATTTT
CASSPPDKDHFFSNQPQHF
>.|TRBV5-4|TRBJ1-2|few
TGTGCCAGCAGCGATGTGTTGAATGGCTACACCTTC
CASSDVLNGYTF
>.|TRBV20-1|TRBJ2-3|many
TGCAGTGCCCCGGGGCCAAGCACAGATACGCAGTATTTT
CSAPGPSTDTQYF
>.|TRBV12-3/TRBV12-4|TRBJ2-7|many
TGTGCCAGCAGTGCCACCTCGGGCTCCGAGCAGTACTTC
CASSATSGSEQYF
>TRBD2|TRBV5-1|TRBJ2-1|many
TGCGCCAGCAGCTTGGGGACTAGCGGGCGCAATGAGCAGTTCTTC
CASSLGTSGRNEQFF
>TRBD1|TRBV10-3|TRBJ2-7|many
TGTGCCATCAGCCAGGGGGCAGGGATGGGCGAGCAGTACTTC
CAISQGAGMGEQYF
>.|TRBV2|TRBJ1-6|many
TGTGCCAGACAGGGTAGTGGTTCACCCCTCCACTTT
CARQGSGSPLHF
>.|TRBV7-2|TRBJ1-6|many
TGTGCCAGCAGCCAACGAGGGGGGGGCTGGGGAAATTCACCCCTCCACTTT
CASSQRGGGWGNSPLHF
>.|TRBV18|TRBJ1-4|.
TGTGCCAGCTCGCCGTGGGCAGGGTCTAATGAAAAACTGTTTTTT
CASSPWAGSNEKLFF
>.|TRBV5-1|TRBJ2-1|many
TGCGCCAGCAGCTTGGGATCCTCTTCCTCCTACAATGAGCAGTTCTTC
CASSLGSSSSYNEQFF
>.|TRBV5-4|TRBJ2-3|many
TGTGCCAGCAGCCCACGACGTAGCACAGATACGCAGTATTTT
CASSPRRSTDTQYF
>.|TRBV4-3|TRBJ1-2|many
TGCGCCAGCAGCCAAGGAGGGGGTTATGGCTACACCTTC
CASSQGGGYGYTF
>.|TRBV20-1|TRBJ1-1|many
TGCAGTGCTAGGGAGACCGGGACGGCGAACACTGAAGCTTTCTTT
CSARETGTANTEAFF
>.|TRBV12-3/TRBV12-4|TRBJ1-4|many
TGTGCCAGTTCCCCGGGGGCCGGACTCGAAAAACTGTTTTTT
CASSPGAGLEKLFF
>.|TRBV5-1|TRBJ2-3|many
TGCGCCAGCAGCTTGTCGGTAATTGGGAGCACAGATACGCAGTATTTT
CASSLSVIGSTDTQYF
>.|TRBV7-2|TRBJ2-1|many
TGTGCCAGCAGTCCCAAGGGACATGAGCAGTTCTTC
CASSPKGHEQFF
>.|TRBV9|TRBJ2-3|many
TGTGCCAGCAGCGTAGAGGGCAGGGACACAGATACGCAGTATTTT
CASSVEGRDTDTQYF
>.|TRBV4-2|TRBJ1-1|many
TGTGCCAGCAGCCAAGATGGGACCCCTGAAGCTTTCTTT
CASSQDGTPEAFF
>.|TRBV28|TRBJ2-2|many
TGTGCCACCATGCCCGGATCGGGGCTCACCGGGGAGCTGTTTTTT
CATMPGSGLTGELFF
>TRBD2|TRBV20-1|TRBJ2-3|many
TGCAGTGCTGCCCAGGGACTAGCGGGGGGAGGGACGCAGTATTTT
CSAAQGLAGGGTQYF
>.|TRBV5-1|TRBJ2-5|medium-sized
TGCGCCAGCAGCTTCGCGGGGCTTGAGACCCAGTACTTC
CASSFAGLETQYF
>.|TRBV4-3|TRBJ2-2|many
TGCGCCAGCAGCTGGGAGGGGGGCGCAACCACCGGGGAGCTGTTTTTT
CASSWEGGATTGELFF
>.|TRBV5-6|TRBJ2-1|many
TGTGCCAGCAGCCCAGCCGTAGGTGAGCAGTTCTTC
CASSPAVGEQFF
>TRBD1|TRBV18|TRBJ2-5|.
TGTGCCAGTTCCCGGGACAGCCAAGATACCCAGTACTTC
CASSRDSQDTQYF
>TRBD1|TRBV7-2|TRBJ1-3|many
TGTGCCAGCAGCTTGATGACAGGGGGCTCTGGAAACACCATATATTTT
CASSLMTGGSGNTIYF
>TRBD1|TRBV20-1|TRBJ1-6|.
TGCAGTGCCAGAAACCCGGGACAGGCGCGCCTTGGGTATTCACCCCTCCACTTT
CSARNPGQARLGYSPLHF
>.|TRBV5-6|TRBJ1-5|many
TGTGCCAGCACCCGGCGGGATAGCAATCAGCCCCAGCATTTT
CASTRRDSNQPQHF
>.|TRBV4-2|TRBJ2-1|many
TGTGCCAGCAGCCAAGAGAGCACCAACTACAATGAGCAGTTCTTC
CASSQESTNYNEQFF
>TRBD2|TRBV5-4|TRBJ2-5|.
TGTGCCAGCAGCTTAAACCTACTAGCGGGGGGCGTACAAGAGACCCAGTACTTC
CASSLNLLAGGVQETQYF
>TRBD1|TRBV18|TRBJ1-1|.
TGTGCCAGCTCACCCGGGACAGGAGGTTACACTGAAGCTTTCTTT
CASSPGTGGYTEAFF
>.|TRBV7-2|TRBJ2-5|many
TGTGCCAGCAGCTTCAGCCGTGAAGAGACCCAGTACTTC
CASSFSREETQYF
>.|TRBV12-3/TRBV12-4|TRBJ2-7|many
TGTGCCAGCAGTTTACAGGGGCCCACCTACGAGCAGTACTTC
CASSLQGPTYEQYF